Here is one T cell receptor (beta chain) with its context. Its antigen remains unidentified. Donors consisted of healthy bone marrow donors. Germline V lookup: CDR1 MNHEY, CDR2 SMNVEV (reference sequence). This CDR3 is built from 20 residues. The V end lost 3 bases, the J end lost 4 bases, and 31 bases lay between the germline ends. The entry originates in a study of cytomegalovirus exposure and HLA in healthy donors. Study-level information: T cells numbering about 200 million yielded some 110 million unique TCR beta sequences in an earlier analysis.

Study-wide results and caveats: The study designated fewer than 200 TCR beta chains cytomegalovirus-associated.

The study ran its PCR with 60 Vbeta and 13 Jbeta primers. Assay used: immunoSEQ multiplex PCR; TCRdb lists only in-frame clones, some missing. The sample holds about 100,000 clones; 75% to 85% are singletons and the top ten take around 3.8%. The TCR was taken from a woman in her forties or fifties in good health and CMV-seropositive. The genes are TRBV27 and TRBJ2-7, with D possibly TRBD2 on 6 matching bases. The sequencing input was PBMCs. The CDR3 sequence: CASSFHRPGLARPWSYEQYF. CDR3 bases: TGTGCCAGCAGTTTTCACAGGCCGGGGCTAGCGAGACCTTGGTCGTACGAGCAGTACTTC.